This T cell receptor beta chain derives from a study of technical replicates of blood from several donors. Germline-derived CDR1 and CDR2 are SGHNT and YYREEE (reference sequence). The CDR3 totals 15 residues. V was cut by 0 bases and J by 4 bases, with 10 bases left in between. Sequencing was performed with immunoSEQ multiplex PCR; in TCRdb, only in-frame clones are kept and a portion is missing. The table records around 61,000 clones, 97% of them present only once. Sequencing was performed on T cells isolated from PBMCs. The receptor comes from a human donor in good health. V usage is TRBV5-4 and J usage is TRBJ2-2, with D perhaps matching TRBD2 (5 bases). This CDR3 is CASSLVDLGTGELFF. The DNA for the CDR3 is TGTGCCAGCAGCTTGGTGGACTTGGGCACCGGGGAGCTGTTTTTT.